This TCR beta chain appears in the sequencing data of a study of T cells in Graves' hyperthyroidism and ophthalmopathy (dated by TCRdb to about 2019). Study-level background: Peripheral blood was collected at initial diagnosis, before any treatment. To identify TCR V-J signatures that set the groups apart, the researchers used a discovery cohort of 100 patients, made up of 43 with Graves' ophthalmopathy and 57 with stable Graves' hyperthyroidism. Prospective prediction of ophthalmopathy was tested in an independent validation cohort of 18 to 20 hyperthyroidism patients and around 16 patients who later progressed to ophthalmopathy. The 95 to 100 discovery patients were randomly split 7:3 into training and test sets. The study also compared thyroid tissue and blood T-cell repertoires from several Graves' hyperthyroidism patients. Following sampling, methimazole starting at 30 mg daily was given to hyperthyroidism patients, and high-dose intravenous methylprednisolone was given to ophthalmopathy patients. TCR Vbeta CDR3 sequencing of roughly 140 peripheral blood samples (roughly 43 ophthalmopathy, 75 to 85 hyperthyroidism and roughly 17 progressor patients) is reported in the paper. The research as a whole found: Most expanded thyroid clonotypes (frequency above 0.001) were also found in blood, which suggests that blood repertoires may mirror thyroid immune responses. A model built on a 13 V-J signature distinguished ophthalmopathy from stable hyperthyroidism, reaching roughly 88% sensitivity and under 84% specificity in cross-validation and 80%/75% in testing. In validation, the model predicted progression to ophthalmopathy with approximately 70% sensitivity and approximately 72% specificity, a median of 6.5 months before onset. Sample size was not statistically predetermined, and investigators were not blinded to group allocation.

V is pared back by 1 base and J by 1 base, with 12 bases lying between the germline termini. The CDR3 spans 16 residues, from the cysteine through the phenylalanine. The kept DNA is CDR3 alone, 48 bases in frame from the first base. TCR beta CDR3 regions were amplified from RNA transcripts. For the first round of RT-PCR on the TCR CDR3, the HTBI primer set was used together with the Qiagen OneStep RT-PCR kit. Libraries were constructed in a second round of multiplex PCR, after which size selection and purification were performed. Libraries were sequenced paired-end with 100 bp reads on an Illumina HiSeq2000. On the study's bioinformatics: SOAPnuke was used to process the raw data, removing reads that contained adapters or uncalled bases, had a mean Phred below 15, or lacked an exact match to the constant primer or identifier. High-quality paired reads were merged using COPE v1.2.5, and each unique nucleotide sequence was defined as a clonotype. MiTCR v1.1 was used to align clonotypes to the IMGT TRBV, TRBD and TRBJ reference segments. The analysis included only V-J combinations with a frequency above 0.0001, which together covered around 99% of the repertoires. The TCS score was defined as the ratio of F50 (clonal expansion) to E x V (chaos), calculated using BLOSUM62-based TCRdist between CDR3 peptides within each V-J. Welch's t-statistics and random forest reduced roughly 530 V-J features to 13, which were used in a naive Bayes classifier (R e1071). TCRdb's own reprocessing of the public reads used fastp at Q25 and MiXCR and kept productive beta chains. Each entry is one CDR3 protein sequence, shown with its most common DNA and genes. None of the V and J calls come from the authors' own analysis; TCRdb made them. The sample table contains hundreds of thousands of distinct CDR3 sequences; only one count was recorded for 15% to 20% of them. The ten largest clonotypes hold 3.5% to 4% of the sample.

Stable Graves' hyperthyroidism was defined as the absence of progression to ophthalmopathy over 18 months of follow-up. Hyperthyroidism patients were aged 18 to 65 years and newly diagnosed, with disease duration of less than 2 months. The study excluded patients with uncontrolled infections, other autoimmune diseases, pregnancy or lactation. Diagnoses were based on clinical symptoms, serum thyroxine and TRAb, thyroid ultrasound and orbital computed tomography. PBMCs were separated from under 12 ml of fresh peripheral blood using Ficoll-Paque density gradient centrifugation. Total RNA was extracted using Trizol reagent, and RNA quality was assessed on an Agilent 2100 Bioanalyzer. As for this clonotype: This clone's antigen is unknown. No per-base quality is available; no much larger clone lies one base away.

The chain uses TRBV12-3 or TRBV12-4 and TRBJ2-3, with TRBD2 perhaps the D gene, on 6 matching bases. Sequencing input: blood. The source is a woman aged 25 to 39 with Graves' hyperthyroidism. The DNA reads as follows: TGTGCCAGCAGTTTAGGGGTCGGGAGCGGCACAGATACGCAGTATTTT. Translated, this gives CASSLGVGSGTDTQYF.